The next 31 T cell receptor beta chains were all read from a single sample in a study of post-analysis software for immune sequencing data. Their target antigens are unknown. The authors incorporated unique molecular identifiers into the TCR beta cDNA libraries. TCRdb passed the PCR reads through MiXCR, listing each CDR3 protein once. Of approximately 160,000 distinct CDR3 sequences in the sample, roughly 31% were seen once. General study findings and limits: TRBV segments more frequent in patients than in controls numbered roughly 5 and included TRBV5-6, TRBV5-1 and TRBV20-1.

Sequenced input: blood. All receptors derive from a girl aged 5-17 years with multiple sclerosis.

Comments on this clonotype: A single base separates this from a much larger clone, so it may be a read error. The chain carries TRBV20-1 and TRBJ2-7; TRBD2 is a possible D gene (6 bases). CDR3 size: 14 residues. Germline V gene sequence: CDR1 DFQATT, CDR2 SNEGSKA (reference sequence). Written as DNA, the CDR3 is TGCAGGGCTAGCGCTCATGAAGGACTAACTGAGCAGTACTTC. Translation: CRASAHEGLTEQYF.

With regard to this clonotype: This sequence may be a read error, since a much larger clone differs from it by one base. The gene calls are TRBV4-1 and TRBJ1-2; a possible D gene is TRBD1 (5 bases). This CDR3 comprises 14 residues. Per the germline V gene, CDR1 is MGHRA and CDR2 is YSYEKL. Trimming left V 3 bases short and J 8 bases short, with 16 bases between. The CDR3 protein is CASSHTWDRQGYTF. CDR3 sequence (DNA): TGCGCCAGCAGCCACACGTGGGACCGCCAAGGCTACACCTTC.

V gene TRBV2 combines with J gene TRBJ2-1, with 11 nucleotides matching TRBD2. This CDR3 comprises 17 residues. Losses at the gene ends were 0 bases for V and 6 bases for J; bases not matched to a gene: 7. Germline V gives CDR1 SNHLY, CDR2 FYNNEI. CDR3 coding DNA: TGTGCCAGCAGTGAAGCGCGTCTAGCGGGAGGCCGCAATGAGCAGTTCTTC. Amino acid sequence: CASSEARLAGGRNEQFF. Complete variable domain (other parts from reference TRBV2 and TRBJ2-1): EPEVTQTPSHQVTQMGQEVILRCVPISNHLYFYWYRQILGQKVEFLVSFYNNEISEKSEIFDDQFSVERPDGSNFTLKIRSTKLEDSAMYFCASSEARLAGGRNEQFFGPGTRLTVL.

J is TRBJ1-1 and V is TRBV5-6, with D unclear. The germline gives CDR1 SGHDT, CDR2 YYEEEE. This CDR3 contains 11 residues. Deletions cut 4 bases from V and 3 bases from J, with 4 bases between. The CDR3 protein is CASSTYTEAFF. CDR3 bases: TGTGCCAGCAGCACGTACACTGAAGCTTTCTTT. Looking up the rest from reference TRBV5-6 and TRBJ1-1 gives the full variable domain: DAGVTQSPTHLIKTRGQQVTLRCSPKSGHDTVSWYQQALGQGPQFIFQYYEEEERQRGNFPDRFSGHQFPNYSSELNVNALLLGDSALYLCASSTYTEAFFGQGTRLTVV.

This clonotype has at least ten counts. DNA for the CDR3: TGTGCCAGCAGTCTCCGGGACAGGCTCTATGGCTACACCTTC. This encodes CASSLRDRLYGYTF. This rearrangement joins TRBV12-3 or TRBV12-4 to TRBJ1-2; 8 bases are a match to TRBD1. Losses at the gene ends were 5 bases for V and 4 bases for J; bases not matched to a gene: 6. The CDR3 is 14 residues long.

This clonotype was observed a handful of times. CDR3 amino acids: CASSRGATVILAGGDEQFF. The CDR3 DNA sequence: TGCGCCAGCAGTAGGGGGGCAACAGTAATACTAGCGGGAGGAGATGAGCAGTTCTTC. The chain joins TRBV5-1 to TRBJ2-1, with 12 bases identical to TRBD2. The CDR3 consists of 19 residues. Germline V CDR1 and CDR2: SGHRS, YFSETQ. V trimming: 5 bases; J trimming: 8 bases; junction bases outside the gene matches: 20.

The chain links TRBV5-6 to TRBJ2-1, with D perhaps TRBD1 (6 bases). V lost 0 bases to trimming and J lost 7 bases, with 14 bases between them. Germline V CDR1 and CDR2: SGHDT, YYEEEE. The CDR3 runs to 15 residues. This CDR3 reads CASSLGYPRGNEQFF. CDR3 bases: TGTGCCAGCAGCTTGGGATACCCAAGGGGGAATGAGCAGTTCTTC. The full variable domain, its missing parts supplied by reference TRBV5-6 and TRBJ2-1, is DAGVTQSPTHLIKTRGQQVTLRCSPKSGHDTVSWYQQALGQGPQFIFQYYEEEERQRGNFPDRFSGHQFPNYSSELNVNALLLGDSALYLCASSLGYPRGNEQFFGPGTRLTVL.

Note on this clonotype: A much larger clone is a single base away; this may be a read error. This chain connects TRBV10-2 to TRBJ2-7, with TRBD2 as a possible D gene (7 bases). The CDR3 runs 11 residues. Germline V lookup: CDR1 WSHSY, CDR2 SAAADI. This CDR3 is CTSLGGAQQYF. The CDR3 DNA reads TGCACCAGCTTAGGGGGGGCTCAGCAGTACTTC.

The V call is TRBV12-5, the J call TRBJ2-7, with unresolved D. The J call may be in error: the DNA end matches TRBJ2-5 better. This CDR3 has 12 residues. Germline V gives CDR1 LGHNT, CDR2 FRNRAP. The CDR3 region has the DNA TGTGCTAGTGGTTCCGGCTTGGAGACCCAGTACTTC. Translating gives CASGSGLETQYF.

On this clonotype itself: It may be a read error: a sequence one base away is much more abundant. V is TRBV2 and J is TRBJ2-1; TRBD2 aligns across 7 bases. Matching the DNA end better, TRBJ2-7 makes the J call doubtful. The CDR3 runs 15 residues. Germline CDR1 is SNHLY and CDR2 is FYNNEI. CDR3 sequence: CASSDGAGNYNEQYF. The CDR3 nucleotides read TGTGCCAGCAGTGATGGAGCGGGGAACTACAATGAGCAGTACTTC.

Details on this clonotype: This clone may be a read error of a much larger clone one base away. The gene calls are TRBV9 and TRBJ2-1, with D perhaps TRBD2 (5 bases). The J call may be wrong; the DNA end is better matched by TRBJ2-7. The CDR3 runs 15 residues. Germline CDR1 SGDLS, CDR2 YYNGEE. The chain's CDR3 is CASSVEDSSYNEQYF. DNA of the CDR3: TGTGCCAGCAGCGTAGAGGACTCCTCCTACAATGAGCAGTACTTC.

The V call is TRBV6-4, the J call TRBJ1-2; no clear D gene. This CDR3 is 15 amino acids long. With 3 bases removed from V and 3 bases from J, the gap between germline ends came to 14 bases. Germline V gene lookup returns CDR1 MRHNA and CDR2 SNTAGT. CDR3 in amino acids: CASSETSRADYGYTF. CDR3 coding DNA: TGTGCCAGCAGTGAAACCTCGAGGGCAGACTATGGCTACACCTTC.

A few counts support this clonotype. This chain joins TRBV6-4 and TRBJ2-2, with TRBD2 as a possible D gene (6 bases). The ends were cut back, 2 bases at V and 4 bases at J, with 8 bases in the middle. The CDR3 length is 14 residues. Germline V gene data show CDR1 as MRHNA and CDR2 as SNTAGT. CDR3 region: CASSDGGVTGELFF. For the CDR3, the DNA is TGTGCCAGCAGTGACGGCGGGGTCACCGGGGAGCTGTTTTTT.

The chain links TRBV7-9 to TRBJ2-7; 10 bases line up with TRBD2. Losses at the gene ends were 0 bases for V and 2 bases for J; bases not matched to a gene: 10. CDR1 SEHNR and CDR2 FQNEAQ come from the germline V gene (reference sequence). This CDR3 contains 18 residues. CDR3 DNA: TGTGCCAGCAGCTTAGCAGCCTGGACTAGCGGTAACCCCTACGAGCAGTACTTC. Amino acids: CASSLAAWTSGNPYEQYF. The full variable domain, completed using reference TRBV7-9 and TRBJ2-7, is DTGVSQNPRHKITKRGQNVTFRCDPISEHNRLYWYRQTLGQGPEFLTYFQNEAQLEKSRLLSDRFSAERPKGSFSTLEIQRTEQGDSAMYLCASSLAAWTSGNPYEQYFGPGTRLTVT.

This clonotype was observed many times. This chain's CDR3 is CSAQRISQPQHF. The CDR3 DNA reads TGCAGTGCCCAGAGGATAAGTCAGCCCCAGCATTTT. This chain uses TRBV20-1 with TRBJ1-5; D gene ambiguous. Germline lookup yields CDR1 DFQATT and CDR2 SNEGSKA (reference sequence). CDR3 length equals 12 residues. V was shortened by 6 bases and J by 6 bases, with 12 bases between the two germline ends.

About this clonotype itself: A much larger clone differs by one base, so this may be a read error. This rearrangement joins TRBV13 to TRBJ1-1, with D tentatively TRBD1 (5 bases). From germline, CDR1 is PRHDT and CDR2 FYEKMQ (reference sequence). Trimming pared 5 bases from V and 4 bases from J, leaving 14 bases between. This CDR3 has 14 amino acids. The CDR3 DNA reads TGTGCCAGCAGCCCACGGGGCGGACGCACTGAAGCTTTCTTT. Protein product: CASSPRGGRTEAFF.

This clonotype was counted at least ten times. This chain joins TRBV5-6 and TRBJ2-1; D possibly corresponds to TRBD2 (6 bases). Trimming stripped 1 base from V and 0 bases from J, with 11 bases between. This CDR3 contains 16 residues. CDR1 is SGHDT and CDR2 is YYEEEE in the germline V gene. This CDR3 reads CASSLWGLASYNEQFF. In DNA form, the CDR3 reads TGTGCCAGCAGCTTGTGGGGACTGGCCTCCTACAATGAGCAGTTCTTC. Together with reference TRBV5-6 and TRBJ2-1, the CDR3 gives the full variable domain: DAGVTQSPTHLIKTRGQQVTLRCSPKSGHDTVSWYQQALGQGPQFIFQYYEEEERQRGNFPDRFSGHQFPNYSSELNVNALLLGDSALYLCASSLWGLASYNEQFFGPGTRLTVL.

V is TRBV5-1 and J is TRBJ2-1; 9 bases agree with TRBD1. Germline V gives CDR1 SGHRS, CDR2 YFSETQ. This CDR3 is built from 15 residues. V was clipped by 2 bases and J by 7 bases; unmatched bases: 7. CDR3 protein: CASSFTGGSRNEQFF. As DNA, the CDR3 is TGCGCCAGCAGCTTTACAGGGGGCTCGAGGAATGAGCAGTTCTTC.

The CDR3 sequence: CASSYRTSGNNEQYF. CDR3 DNA: TGTGCCAGCAGTTACCGGACTAGCGGGAACAATGAGCAGTACTTC. The V call is TRBV6-5, the J call TRBJ2-1; 12 nucleotides line up with TRBD2. The J call may be in error: the DNA end matches TRBJ2-7 better. Germline V gene data show CDR1 as MNHEY and CDR2 as SVGAGI. This CDR3 spans 15 amino acids.

About this clonotype: A read error is possible here, since a much larger clone lies one base away. J is TRBJ2-5 and V is TRBV29-1; the D gene is possibly TRBD2 (6 bases). The CDR3 sequence is 16 residues long. Germline V gives CDR1 SQVTM, CDR2 ANQGSEA. The V end lost 6 bases, the J end lost 5 bases, and 25 bases lay between the germline ends. The CDR3 here is CSVIPGRAGFVETQYF. CDR3 nucleotides: TGCAGCGTAATACCGGGACGAGCGGGCTTCGTGGAGACCCAGTACTTC.

This clonotype was seen a few times. V is TRBV4-2 and J is TRBJ2-7; 8 nucleotides match TRBD2. This CDR3 is built from 16 residues. Germline V gene sequence: CDR1 LGHNA, CDR2 YNFKEQ. The trim removed 3 bases at V and 2 bases at J, leaving 9 bases unmatched. Here the CDR3 reads CASSHVFSGDAYEQYF. DNA for the CDR3: TGTGCCAGCAGCCACGTTTTTAGCGGGGATGCCTACGAGCAGTACTTC.

With respect to this clonotype: One base away lies a much larger clone, so this may be a sequencing read error. CDR3 amino acids: CASKRTSGYIEQFF. CDR3 coding DNA: TGTGCCAGCAAACGAACTAGCGGTTACATTGAGCAGTTCTTC. This rearrangement joins TRBV12-3 or TRBV12-4 to TRBJ2-1; 8 bases align to TRBD2. The CDR3 consists of 14 residues.

The rearrangement links TRBV5-1 to TRBJ2-1; D gene uncertain. CDR1 and CDR2 from the germline V gene are SGHRS and YFSETQ. V shed 0 bases and J shed 1 base, with 11 bases lying between them. The CDR3 runs to 16 residues. This chain's CDR3 is CASSLAVSRSYNEQFF. The DNA of the CDR3 is TGCGCCAGCAGCTTGGCCGTTAGCCGATCCTACAATGAGCAGTTCTTC.

This clonotype was counted ten times or more. The J gene is TRBJ2-4, the V gene TRBV15, with TRBD1 as a possible D gene (7 bases). The length of the CDR3 is 16 residues. Germline assignment: CDR1 LNHNV and CDR2 YYDKDF (reference sequence). Trimming shortened V by 1 base and J by 5 bases, and 15 bases separated the two germline ends. CDR3 sequence (DNA): TGTGCCACCAGCAGAGGTGGAGGGGGCACGGAAAACATTCAGTACTTC. Its translation is CATSRGGGGTENIQYF.

The chain employs TRBV5-1 and TRBJ2-5; no clear D gene. CDR1 is SGHRS, CDR2 YFSETQ, per germline. Trimming stripped 4 bases from V and 2 bases from J, with 12 bases between. CDR3 length: 14 amino acids. The CDR3 spells CASSPIGGQETQYF. The CDR3 nucleotides are TGCGCCAGCAGCCCGATTGGCGGTCAAGAGACCCAGTACTTC.

This clonotype was seen ten or more times. This chain connects TRBV28 to TRBJ2-5; 11 nucleotides line up with TRBD2. The V segment lost 7 bases and the J segment 1 base; nucleotides outside the gene matches: 5. The CDR3 extends over 15 amino acids. Germline CDR1 is MDHEN and CDR2 is SYDVKM. The CDR3: CASTPTSGAQETQYF. The CDR3 nucleotides are TGTGCCAGCACCCCGACTAGCGGGGCCCAAGAGACCCAGTACTTC.

Note on this clonotype: A much larger clone sits a single nucleotide away, making a read error possible. The chain employs TRBV20-1 and TRBJ2-3; D may be TRBD2 (6 bases). The germline V gene encodes CDR1 DFQATT and CDR2 SNEGSKA (reference sequence). Deletions cut 6 bases from V and 4 bases from J, with 14 bases between. The CDR3 extends over 13 amino acids. Here the CDR3 DNA reads TGCAGTGCCCCAATAGCGGCGGCAGATACGCAGTATTTT. Translated: CSAPIAAADTQYF.

This clonotype is a singleton in its sample. A much larger clone lies one base from this, so it may be a read error. The chain uses TRBV4-2 and TRBJ2-7, with D maybe TRBD1 (5 bases). This CDR3 comprises 13 residues. CDR1 is LGHNA, CDR2 YNFKEQ, per germline. The CDR3 nucleotides are TGTGCCAGCAGCCAAGTAGAGAGTCAGGGTTGGAACTTC. Amino acids: CASSQVESQGWNF.

The chain employs TRBV14 and TRBJ2-3; D uncertain. CDR1 and CDR2 (germline): SGHDN, FVKESK. V was trimmed by 1 base and J by 4 bases, leaving 12 bases between them. The CDR3 has 15 amino acids. CDR3: CASSQGWSGADTQYF. The CDR3 DNA follows: TGTGCCAGCAGCCAAGGGTGGAGTGGAGCAGATACGCAGTATTTT. The full variable domain, its missing parts supplied by reference TRBV14 and TRBJ2-3, is EAGVTQFPSHSVIEKGQTVTLRCDPISGHDNLYWYRRVMGKEIKFLLHFVKESKQDESGMPNNRFLAERTGGTYSTLKVQPAELEDSGVYFCASSQGWSGADTQYFGPGTRLTVL.

This clonotype was observed a few times. This chain uses TRBV18 with TRBJ2-3; D not certain. The V and J ends lost 3 bases and 0 bases respectively, with 13 bases between them. Germline CDR1 reads KGHSH; CDR2 reads LQKENI. This CDR3 has 16 amino acids. DNA of the CDR3: TGTGCCAGCTCACCTCAACCCACCCTTAGCACAGATACGCAGTATTTT. The encoded protein is CASSPQPTLSTDTQYF. Based on the CDR3 plus reference TRBV18 and TRBJ2-3, the full variable domain is NAGVMQNPRHLVRRRGQEARLRCSPMKGHSHVYWYRQLPEEGLKFMVYLQKENIIDESGMPKERFSAEFPKEGPSILRIQQVVRGDSAAYFCASSPQPTLSTDTQYFGPGTRLTVL.

This clonotype was found a few times. The chain recombines TRBV6-6 with TRBJ2-1; 9 bases are a match to TRBD1. This CDR3 comprises 14 residues. Germline V gene sequence: CDR1 MNHNY, CDR2 SVGAGI (reference sequence). Trimming cost V 5 bases and J 6 bases; bases outside gene matches: 5. The chain's CDR3 is CASSPRDRVNEQFF. In DNA form, the CDR3 reads TGTGCCAGCAGTCCCCGGGACAGGGTCAATGAGCAGTTCTTC.